The clone carrying this T cell receptor beta chain has a single count. Clones were read by immunoSEQ multiplex PCR, and TCRdb kept only the in-frame ones, dropping some. Of 3,000 or so clones in the sample, around 90% are singletons; the top ten hold 15%. The CDR3 length is 17 residues. Germline-derived CDR1 and CDR2 are GTSNPN and SVGIG (reference sequence). V dropped 0 bases and J dropped 6 bases, with 21 bases sitting between them. Purity of the CD4+ and CD8+ cells, isolated by positive magnetic bead selection, was checked by flow cytometry. This sample was taken from a study of somatic mutations in cytotoxic T cells in rheumatoid arthritis. As for the study in general: Patient blood, 25 to 35 ml in EDTA, was obtained immediately after diagnosis and prior to the start of any treatment.

This TCR was recovered from a woman between 18 and 29 years old with rheumatoid arthritis. The gene calls are TRBV30 and TRBJ1-5, with D tentatively TRBD1 (6 bases). Material for sequencing was CD8+ T cells sorted from blood. The CDR3 DNA reads as TGTGCCTGGAGTGTCAACCCCGGGACATCCACCCCTCAGCCCCAGCATTTT. Translation: CAWSVNPGTSTPQPQHF.